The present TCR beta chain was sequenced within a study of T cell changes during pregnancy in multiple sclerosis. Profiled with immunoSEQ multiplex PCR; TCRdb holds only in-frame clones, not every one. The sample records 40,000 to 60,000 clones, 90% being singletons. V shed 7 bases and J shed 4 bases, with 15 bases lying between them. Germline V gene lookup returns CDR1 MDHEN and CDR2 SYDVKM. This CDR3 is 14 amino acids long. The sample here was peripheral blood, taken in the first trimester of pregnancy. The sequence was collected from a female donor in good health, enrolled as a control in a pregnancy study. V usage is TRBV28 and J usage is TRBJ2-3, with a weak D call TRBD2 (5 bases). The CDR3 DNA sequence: TGTGCCAGCATCTCACCAGTCGGGGCAGATACGCAGTATTTT. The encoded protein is CASISPVGADTQYF.